The 9 T cell receptor beta chains below were found in one sample sequenced in a study of T cell repertoires in cytomegalovirus infection (dated by TCRdb to between 2019 and 2020). The run used an Illumina HiSeq 1500. TCRdb handled the public reads itself, with Q25 trimming in fastp and clone calling in MiXCR, and kept productive beta chains. For every CDR3 protein sequence, its rows merge into one entry that carries the most common genes and DNA. The sample yields a few hundred thousand distinct CDR3 sequences; roughly 13% were counted once. About 8.7% of the sample rests with the top ten. Specimen: PBMCs. These receptor sequences come from a human donor in good health (CMV status not recorded). Some clones in this sample may be carry-over from other donors' samples.

The V gene is TRBV19, the J gene TRBJ1-1; 8 nucleotides align to TRBD1. The CDR3 covers 18 residues. V was clipped by 6 bases and J by 0 bases; unmatched bases: 15. Germline CDR1 LNHDA, CDR2 SQIVND (reference sequence). The CDR3 bases are TGTGCCAGTAGCAGGGGAACAGGGGGTCCTTTTATGAACACTGAAGCTTTCTTT. Its protein is CASSRGTGGPFMNTEAFF.

The chain has TRBV11-2 and TRBJ1-5, with D unclear. V lost 5 bases to trimming and J lost 9 bases, with 11 bases between them. The CDR3 covers 12 residues. Per germline, CDR1 SGHAT and CDR2 FQNNGV. The CDR3 region has the DNA TGTGCCAGCAGCCAAACCTCGGGGCCCCAGCATTTT. This sequence encodes CASSQTSGPQHF.

This clonotype turned up a few times. The chain links TRBV20-1 to TRBJ2-5; D ambiguous. The CDR3 sequence is 14 residues long. Per the germline V gene, CDR1 is DFQATT and CDR2 is SNEGSKA (reference sequence). V lost 0 bases to trimming and J lost 5 bases, with 13 bases between them. The CDR3 reads CSAREQKNAETQYF. CDR3 coding DNA: TGCAGTGCTAGAGAACAGAAAAACGCGGAGACCCAGTACTTC.

This clonotype was counted many times. The rearrangement links TRBV7-8 to TRBJ2-3; D unclear. Germline lookup yields CDR1 SGHVS and CDR2 FQNEAQ. The CDR3 length is 13 residues. Trimming removed 1 base from V and 6 bases from J, with 8 bases in between. The CDR3 DNA follows: TGTGCCAGCAGCTTAGGATACCGGGATACGCAGTATTTT. Amino acid sequence: CASSLGYRDTQYF.

This clonotype appeared a few times. The CDR3 sequence: CASRPGTANTGELFF. Written as DNA, the CDR3 is TGCGCCAGCAGACCCGGGACGGCGAACACCGGGGAGCTGTTTTTT. The chain joins TRBV5-1 to TRBJ2-2; either TRBD1 or TRBD2 may fit D (5 bases each). CDR1 is SGHRS and CDR2 is YFSETQ in the germline V gene. V dropped 5 bases and J dropped 0 bases, with 11 bases sitting between them. The CDR3 consists of 15 residues.

This clonotype occurred many times. The chain employs TRBV5-4 and TRBJ2-7; D may match TRBD1 or TRBD2 (5 bases each). Looked up from germline, CDR1 is SGHNT and CDR2 is YYREEE (reference sequence). The CDR3 sequence is 17 residues long. V was shortened by 3 bases and J by 2 bases, with 21 bases between the two germline ends. The CDR3 sequence: CASSSRGHDSIPYEQYF. CDR3 bases: TGTGCCAGCAGCTCCCGGGGCCACGACAGCATCCCCTACGAGCAGTACTTC.

This clonotype appeared a few times. V is TRBV6-8 and J is TRBJ2-6; either TRBD1 or TRBD2 may fit D (5 bases each). The germline gives CDR1 MNHGY, CDR2 SAAAGT. The CDR3 runs to 14 residues. V gave up 10 bases and J gave up 0 bases, with 10 bases separating them. CDR3: CATGPISGANVLTF. CDR3 DNA: TGTGCCACGGGGCCGATCTCTGGGGCCAACGTCCTGACTTTC.

Concerning this clonotype: One end of the junction is discordant with germline, which a read error may explain. The V and J genes are TRBV13 and TRBJ2-7; D is tentatively TRBD1 or TRBD2 (5 bases each). This CDR3 comprises 14 residues. CDR1 is PRHDT and CDR2 is FYEKMQ in the germline V gene (reference sequence). The chain's CDR3 is CASSSDGTLYEQYF. Written as DNA, the CDR3 is TGCGCCAGCAGCTCGGACGGGACCCTCTACGAGCAGTACTTC.

This clonotype was observed a handful of times. V usage is TRBV5-8 and J usage is TRBJ2-7, with TRBD1 matching over 8 bases. This CDR3 region has 14 residues. Germline V gene sequence: CDR1 SGHTS, CDR2 YDEGEE. V shed 4 bases, J shed 9 bases, and the junction held 12 bases outside the gene matches. The DNA of the CDR3 is TGTGCCAGCAGCGGCGACAGGGGAAGTTCCGTGCAGTACTTC. This encodes CASSGDRGSSVQYF.